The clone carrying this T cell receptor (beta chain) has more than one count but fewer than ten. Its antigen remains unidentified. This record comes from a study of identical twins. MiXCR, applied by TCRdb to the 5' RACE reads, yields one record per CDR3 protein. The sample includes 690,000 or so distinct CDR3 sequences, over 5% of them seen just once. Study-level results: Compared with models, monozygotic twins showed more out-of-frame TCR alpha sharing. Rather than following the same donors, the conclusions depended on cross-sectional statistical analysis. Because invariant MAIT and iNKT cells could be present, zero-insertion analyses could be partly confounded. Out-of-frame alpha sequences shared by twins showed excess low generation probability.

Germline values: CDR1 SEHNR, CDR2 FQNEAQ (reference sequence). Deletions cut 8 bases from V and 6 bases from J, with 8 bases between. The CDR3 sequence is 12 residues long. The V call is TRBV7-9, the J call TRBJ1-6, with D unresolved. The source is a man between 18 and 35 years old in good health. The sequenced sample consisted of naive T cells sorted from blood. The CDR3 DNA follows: TGTGCCAGCGGGGATCCTAATTCACCCCTCCACTTT. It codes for CASGDPNSPLHF.